This T cell receptor (beta chain) originates from a study of blood T cell repertoires in COVID-19. The data were produced by immunoSEQ multiplex PCR, yet TCRdb's version contains in-frame clones alone and is incomplete. The sample lists approximately 53,000 clones, 80% to 85% occurring once. Germline-derived CDR1 and CDR2 are MDHEN and SYDVKM. The CDR3 has 15 amino acids. V trimming: 5 bases; J trimming: 3 bases; junction bases outside the gene matches: 6. The sequence came from a woman of 80 years or more with COVID-19, enrolled during active disease. The chain links TRBV28 to TRBJ2-3; TRBD1 agrees at 9 bases. Sequencing input: peripheral blood. The CDR3 bases are TGTGCCAGCAGTGAGGCGGGACAGGGAACAGATACGCAGTATTTT. It is translated as CASSEAGQGTDTQYF.